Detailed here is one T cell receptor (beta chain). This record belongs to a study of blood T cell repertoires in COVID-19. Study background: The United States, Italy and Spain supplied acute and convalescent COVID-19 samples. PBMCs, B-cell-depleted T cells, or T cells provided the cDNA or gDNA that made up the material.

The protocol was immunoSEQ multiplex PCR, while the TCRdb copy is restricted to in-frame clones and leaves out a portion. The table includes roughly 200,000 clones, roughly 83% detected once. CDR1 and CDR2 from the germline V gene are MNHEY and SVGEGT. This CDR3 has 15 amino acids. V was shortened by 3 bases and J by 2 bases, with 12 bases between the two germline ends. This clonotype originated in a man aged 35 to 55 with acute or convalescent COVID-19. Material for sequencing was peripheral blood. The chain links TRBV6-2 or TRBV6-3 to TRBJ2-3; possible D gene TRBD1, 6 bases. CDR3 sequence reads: CASSYWGPYTDTQYF. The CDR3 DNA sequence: TGTGCCAGCAGTTATTGGGGGCCGTACACAGATACGCAGTATTTT.